The source of this TCR beta chain is a study of T cell responses to AZD1222 COVID-19 vaccine. V shed 4 bases, J shed 0 bases, and the junction held 2 bases outside the gene matches. Germline CDR1 reads SNHLY; CDR2 reads FYNNEI. The CDR3 covers 14 residues. The repertoire was sequenced with immunoSEQ multiplex PCR; TCRdb's copy has only in-frame clones and lacks some. The profile shows approximately 70,000 clones, around 89% of them singletons. The chain has TRBV2 and TRBJ1-1, with 7 positions matching TRBD1. This TCR derives from an adult who received the MenACWY meningococcal vaccine as a control. The sequencing used peripheral blood, collected 28 days after the second dose of the MenACWY control vaccine. CDR3 amino acids: CASSAQGMNTEAFF. CDR3 in DNA: TGTGCCAGCAGTGCACAGGGGATGAACACTGAAGCTTTCTTT.